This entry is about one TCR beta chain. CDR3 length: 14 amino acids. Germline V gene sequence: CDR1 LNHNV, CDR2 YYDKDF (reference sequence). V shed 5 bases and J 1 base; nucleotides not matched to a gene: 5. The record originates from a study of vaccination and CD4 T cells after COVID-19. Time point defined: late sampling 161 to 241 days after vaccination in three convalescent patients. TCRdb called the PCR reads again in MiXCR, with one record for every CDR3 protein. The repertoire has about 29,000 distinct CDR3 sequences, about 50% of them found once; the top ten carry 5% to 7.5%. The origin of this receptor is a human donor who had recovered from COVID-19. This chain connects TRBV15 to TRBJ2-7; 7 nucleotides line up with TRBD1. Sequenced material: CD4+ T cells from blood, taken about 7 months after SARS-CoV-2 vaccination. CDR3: CATSWDSGSYEQYF. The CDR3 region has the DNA TGTGCCACCAGCTGGGACAGTGGTTCCTACGAGCAGTACTTC.